This T cell receptor (beta chain) was documented in a study of cytomegalovirus exposure and HLA in healthy donors (dated by TCRdb to about 2017). Regarding the complete study: An earlier analysis of more than 550 of the donors reported approximately 280 Gb of sequence data and around 120 million unique TCR beta sequences obtained from about 179 million T cells. An early release that covered about 600 HLA-typed donors contained about 300 gigabases of sequencing data and 75 million to 100 million unique TCR sequences. To predict cytomegalovirus infection status, the study combined high-throughput TCR immunosequencing, statistical association of individual TCRs with disease status, and machine learning. About five DR-DQ haplotypes were handled as single units for association and clustering, since linkage in the cohort was strong. In the later analysis, no new phenotypic data were used to find candidate immune exposures; instead, reliance was placed on TCR beta sequences and their occurrence across donors. A later genetic analysis took genome-wide SNP genotypes for about 55% of the 666 donors and used that subset as a discovery cohort. Using immunosequencing, the study profiled T cell repertoires from some 670 subjects and related those repertoires to cytomegalovirus serostatus. In an earlier analysis of more than 550 of the donors, high-throughput TCR beta sequencing was used to judge whether each TCR beta V gene segment behaved as functional or pseudogenic. A later analysis re-examined previously published TCR beta repertoires from hundreds of donors and added high-resolution HLA genotyping to investigate patterns of TCR occurrence. Besides the first cohort of around 670 subjects, a separate validation cohort made up of 120 different subjects was used. Typing coverage differed by locus: A, B, C, DRB1 and DQB1 were typed in about 620-630 donors, DQA1 in about 560, DPA1 in some 600, and DPB1 in 450 to 480. Across 398 genotyped donors of the cohort, an average of about 200,000 unique TCR beta nucleotide sequences per donor were sequenced, and about a sixth of those sequences were non-productive. The aim of the study was to test whether cataloging public T cell receptors could identify signatures of past pathogen exposure. The genetic ancestry cluster associated with self-reported Caucasian donors included 65% to 90% of the approximately 430 genotyped donors. Donor age, sex, ethnicity and CMV serostatus were collected together with the repertoire data. Both class I and class II loci were covered by HLA typing, at four-digit resolution. Every discovery cohort repertoire had been produced on one sequencing platform.

CDR1 and CDR2, per the germline V gene (reference sequence), are PRHDT and FYEKMQ. Deletion took 0 bases off V and 5 bases off J, with a span of 14 bases between the germline ends. The CDR3 has 15 amino acids, counting the end cysteine and phenylalanine. Just CDR3 DNA is preserved here, 45 bases in frame from base 1. The research as a whole found: The authors suggested that the approach could potentially be generalized to other disease states and immunological phenotypes. In a later genetic analysis, a missense DCLRE1C variant was associated with V-gene and J-gene trimming of TCR beta chains, and the association was replicated in an independent cohort. Presence/absence analyses assumed roughly uniform sequencing depth across donors, an assumption that may not hold. A few of the identified cytomegalovirus-associated TCR beta chains were confirmed in vitro to be specific for cytomegalovirus antigens. In a later analysis, HLA-associated TCR beta chains showed more clonal expansion and lower generation probabilities than non-associated chains that were equally common. The classifier was reported to diagnose cytomegalovirus status with high specificity and sensitivity in both the original cohort and the validation cohort. According to a later analysis, TCR association rates differed among HLA loci, with DRB1 alleles showing the most associated TCRs and HLA-C alleles showing the fewest. The study gave a list of over 150 TCR beta chains associated with cytomegalovirus. According to a later analysis, most CMV-associated TCR beta chains appeared to be HLA-restricted, and the HLA associations seemed to be driven largely by CMV exposure. In this cohort, only TCR beta chains were sequenced, and detectable features were limited by the absence of alpha or paired-chain data. In a later genetic analysis, fewer N-insertions in productive TCRs were reported among donors in an Asian-associated ancestry cluster than the 666-donor mean. In a later analysis, about 16,000 TCR beta sequences were associated with specific HLA alleles at a false discovery rate of 0.05. The only immune exposure information available for the cohort was CMV serostatus. A further reported finding was that TCR beta sequences accurately predicted the HLA-A and HLA-B alleles for most subjects in the first cohort. Several of the top co-occurrence clusters appeared to be linked to parvovirus B19, influenza, CMV and Epstein-Barr virus, according to a later analysis. In an earlier analysis of 587 of the donors, most TCR beta V segments appeared in productive rearrangements about 90% or about 30% of the time, broadly matching IMGT annotations. A cluster of highly shared sequence variants was judged likely to represent a technical artifact of the sequencing pipeline. When HLA alleles, especially DR and DQ, strongly co-occurred, TCR associations were difficult to assign to individual alleles. Some IMGT-functional V segments, including TRBV6-2 and TRBV6-3, could not be told apart with the 87-base-pair reads, so those segments were excluded. Most TCR sequences were observed very rarely across donors, whereas some public TCRs were present in many individuals. Linkage disequilibrium might explain the correlated functional status among segregating V segments, but an unknown experimental factor could not be ruled out. The earlier analysis of about 600 of the donors excluded some 16 rarely observed V segments, including chromosome 9 orphons, because counts were too low. Because some donors lacked HLA typing at each locus, the association tests relied only on the typed subset.

The method behind the library was the immunoSEQ multiplex PCR assay. The multiplex PCR relied on a mix of 60 forward primers for TCR Vbeta segments and 13 reverse primers for TCR Jbeta segments. The CDR3 region of rearranged TCR beta genes was amplified from genomic DNA by a multiplex PCR assay. On the Illumina HiSeq System, the amplified TCR beta libraries were sequenced as 87-base-pair reads. The authors' analysis ran thus. A later analysis counted 65 million to 90 million unique TCR beta chains across the 666 repertoires, and 9.5 million to 11 million of these chains were shared by at least two donors. To remove PCR and sequencing errors, raw reads were error-corrected and collapsed into unique sequences using a nearest-neighbor algorithm that merged closely related sequences. Alignment of CDR3 sequences to IMGT reference sequences was used to assign V, D and J gene segments. For a sequence to be retained, a match of at least six nucleotides was required to both a V gene segment and a J gene segment. A rearrangement counted as productive if the CDR3 had no stop codons and remained in frame with V and J, and every other rearrangement counted as non-productive. Following IMGT convention, CDR3 was defined as the stretch from the second conserved V-encoded cysteine to the conserved J-encoded phenylalanine. In an earlier analysis of roughly 580 of the donors, sequences lacking an unambiguous match to a single V gene segment were excluded. In an earlier analysis of some 590 of the donors, a V segment was called functional when productive rearrangements were above 56.7%, and segregating when the standard deviation between donors exceeded 5%. A statistical classification framework was built for diagnosing cytomegalovirus status from the catalog of TCR beta chain sequences. V and J gene assignment, in a later analysis, came from comparing TCR nucleotide sequences with IMGT/GENE-DB human TR gene sequences. A later analysis assigned CDR3 sequences and most-parsimonious VDJ recombination scenarios with the TCRdist pipeline. In a later analysis, each TCR beta chain was defined by its CDR3 amino acid sequence together with its V-gene family, and reads without a unique V-gene family were excluded. In a later analysis, fewer than 650 highly shared, low-generation-probability nucleotide sequences were removed to address suspected cross-contamination and a sequencing artifact. In a later analysis, a clonal expansion index was calculated for each public chain from normalized within-repertoire ranks of inferred template counts. In a later analysis, generation probabilities were computed with a VDJ recombination model fitted to out-of-frame rearrangements, and the resulting probabilities were checked against IGoR. Hypergeometric tests were used in a later analysis to score TCR-TCR, TCR-HLA and TCR-CMV co-occurrence, with a repertoire-size bias correction applied to the TCR pairs. False discovery rates were estimated in a later analysis by permuting HLA or CMV assignments 20 times. A later analysis grouped co-occurring TCRs with DBSCAN, adding TCRdist sequence similarity when clustering within HLA-allele-positive subsets. Repertoires with fewer than 30,000 or more than 120,000 public chains, plus five repertoires with anomalous nucleotide sharing, were excluded from co-occurrence clustering. Entries here come from immuneACCESS through TCRdb and include only in-frame sequences with V and J called. Some clones fail to appear in such tables; in the studies checked, an unresolved V gene covers under half of the shortfall, and the cause of the remainder is unknown. The V and J calls and clone size come from that table; D and trimming were worked out from the DNA. This sample comprises about 160,000 clones, over 80% of them detected only once. The ten largest clones take up over 4% of the sample.

As for this clone: The antigen it recognizes is unknown. One base away there is no much larger clone; base qualities are not given.

The cohort comprised around 690 healthy bone marrow donors. All cohort members were sampled while nominally healthy, although unrecorded immune exposures were likely present. The donor tested CMV seropositive and was one of the 289 seropositive cohort members. A peripheral blood sample was provided by each donor, and peripheral blood mononuclear cells were used for TCR beta sequencing. Genomic DNA was extracted from the blood cell samples with the Qiagen DNeasy Blood Extraction Kit. Sequencing used PBMCs. The sequence came from a man aged 45-60 years in good health and CMV-seropositive. The V and J segments used are TRBV13 and TRBJ2-7, with TRBD1 perhaps the D gene, on 5 matching bases. The DNA reads TGTGCCAGCAGCTTAGGCGTAGGGGCGCGTAACGAGCAGTACTTC. Translated, this gives CASSLGVGARNEQYF.